Each of the 17 T cell receptor beta chains below was sequenced from the same sample in a study of blood T cells in healthy people across ages. Through a sample-barcoded 5' primer and a J-beta primer mix, a second PCR was run for roughly 7 to 11 cycles. TCRdb re-called the 5' RACE reads through MiXCR, storing one row per CDR3 protein. The profile covers around 1,100,000 distinct CDR3 sequences, with around two fifths appearing a single time and 13% taken by the ten largest. Sample: blood. The receptors here all came from a man younger than 35 in good health.

V usage is TRBV7-2 and J usage is TRBJ1-5, with D perhaps matching TRBD1 (6 bases). Germline CDR1 SGHTA, CDR2 FQGNSA. CDR3 length equals 15 residues. V lost 5 bases, J lost 2 bases, and 13 bases lay in between. The CDR3 sequence is CASSLGTWGNQPQHF. The CDR3 region has the DNA TGTGCCAGCAGCCTGGGGACATGGGGCAATCAGCCCCAGCATTTT.

About this clonotype itself: At one end, the junction sequence differs from germline, possibly due to a read error. This chain joins TRBV12-3 or TRBV12-4 and TRBJ2-5, with 8 bases matching TRBD2. The assigned J gene may be wrong: the sequence end matches TRBJ2-7 better. CDR3 size: 14 residues. The CDR3 protein is CAGSVGGGTYEQYF. The CDR3 DNA sequence: TGTGCCGGCAGTGTGGGCGGGGGGACCTACGAGCAGTACTTC.

The chain recombines TRBV5-1 with TRBJ2-1; D not resolved. V was pared by 0 bases and J by 9 bases, with 10 bases between. The CDR3 runs 13 residues. Germline loops: CDR1 SGHRS, CDR2 YFSETQ. DNA for the CDR3: TGCGCCAGCAGCTTGGAGGTTCCCGGTGAGCAGTTCTTC. This sequence encodes CASSLEVPGEQFF.

The chain couples TRBV7-2 to TRBJ1-6; possible D gene TRBD1, 6 bases. This CDR3 has 14 residues. CDR1 and CDR2 from the germline V gene are SGHTA and FQGNSA. V lost 6 bases, J lost 6 bases, and 12 bases lay in between. CDR3 nucleotides: TGTGCCAGCAGATCCGGGACACTTAATTCACCCCTCCACTTT. It specifies CASRSGTLNSPLHF.

In its sample, this clonotype was seen a few times. This sequence joins TRBV20-1 and TRBJ2-7; D ambiguous. Trimming cost V 4 bases and J 0 bases, with 13 bases left between them. This CDR3 comprises 14 residues. CDR1 is DFQATT and CDR2 is SNEGSKA in the germline V gene (reference sequence). The CDR3 here is CSAKPGADSYEQYF. CDR3 in DNA: TGCAGTGCTAAACCAGGAGCCGACTCCTACGAGCAGTACTTC.

This clonotype was seen a few times. The V and J genes are TRBV20-1 and TRBJ1-6, with unresolved D. The CDR3 length is 17 residues. V was cut by 7 bases and J by 0 bases, with 19 bases left in between. Germline V gene lookup returns CDR1 DFQATT and CDR2 SNEGSKA (reference sequence). CDR3 amino acids: CSVLAEGGVSYNSPLHF. The CDR3, as DNA: TGCAGTGTCCTTGCGGAGGGCGGCGTCTCCTATAATTCACCCCTCCACTTT.

As concerns this clonotype: This may arise from a read error, as a much more abundant clone is one base away. The V and J genes are TRBV27 and TRBJ2-1, with 7 positions matching TRBD2. CDR1 is MNHEY, CDR2 SMNVEV, per germline (reference sequence). This CDR3 has 14 amino acids. The CDR3 sequence is CASSRGVTYNERFF. In nucleotides, the CDR3 is TGTGCCAGTAGCCGGGGGGTTACCTACAATGAGCGGTTCTTC.

This clonotype was seen more than once but under ten times. This rearrangement joins TRBV7-2 to TRBJ1-4, with D uncertain. V lost 1 base and J 13 bases, leaving 10 bases between the germline ends. The CDR3 sequence is 12 residues long. Germline lookup yields CDR1 SGHTA and CDR2 FQGNSA. The CDR3 region is CASSLDRTVLFF. CDR3 DNA sequence: TGTGCCAGCAGCTTAGATCGGACGGTACTGTTTTTT.

This clonotype showed up just a few times. The V call is TRBV20-1, the J call TRBJ1-4; perhaps TRBD1 as D (6 bases). Per germline, CDR1 DFQATT and CDR2 SNEGSKA (reference sequence). The V and J ends lost 6 bases and 0 bases respectively, with 11 bases between them. The CDR3 loop spans 14 amino acids. In DNA form, the CDR3 reads TGCAGTGCGAGGACAGCTGCAACTAATGAAAAACTGTTTTTT. Its protein is CSARTAATNEKLFF.

The V gene is TRBV7-6, the J gene TRBJ1-1; D call uncertain. The CDR3 spans 16 residues. The V gene's germline CDR1 is SGHVS and CDR2 FNYEAQ. V gave up 5 bases and J gave up 1 base, with 17 bases separating them. The CDR3 DNA is TGTGCCAGCAGCCCCCGCCAGGCGGCGGGGAACACTGAAGCTTTCTTT. Encoded protein: CASSPRQAAGNTEAFF.

The chain recombines TRBV6-1 with TRBJ1-1; D unclear. This CDR3 region has 15 residues. CDR1 is MNHNS, CDR2 SASEGT, per germline. Trimming cost V 6 bases and J 0 bases, with 14 bases left between them. The CDR3 sequence is CASSQAGYLNTEAFF. The CDR3, as DNA: TGTGCCAGCAGCCAGGCGGGGTACTTGAACACTGAAGCTTTCTTT.

The sample holds a few counts of this clonotype. V gene TRBV29-1 combines with J gene TRBJ2-1; D gene ambiguous. Germline CDR1 and CDR2: SQVTM and ANQGSEA. The length of the CDR3 is 13 residues. Trimming left V 1 base short and J 3 bases short, with 7 bases between. The CDR3 DNA reads as TGCAGCGTTGAAGCTGGGGACTACAATGAGCAGTTCTTC. It codes for CSVEAGDYNEQFF.

This clonotype has just a few counts. The gene calls are TRBV5-1 and TRBJ2-2, with D uncertain. The V gene's germline CDR1 is SGHRS and CDR2 YFSETQ. The germline V and J ends were trimmed by 0 bases and 2 bases, with 8 bases remaining between them. The CDR3 loop spans 15 amino acids. CDR3 sequence reads: CASSLGQFNTGELFF. The CDR3 DNA reads as TGCGCCAGCAGCTTGGGGCAGTTTAACACCGGGGAGCTGTTTTTT.

This chain uses TRBV4-3 with TRBJ1-4; D is ambiguous. CDR3 size: 13 residues. CDR1 and CDR2 from the germline V gene are LGHNA and YSLEER. Trimming took 0 bases from V and 6 from J, leaving 5 bases between them. Written as DNA, the CDR3 is TGCGCCAGCAGCCAAGAATGGCATGAAAAACTGTTTTTT. As protein: CASSQEWHEKLFF.

This clonotype appeared a few times. V gene TRBV20-1 combines with J gene TRBJ2-7; 7 bases are shared with TRBD1. Germline assignment: CDR1 DFQATT and CDR2 SNEGSKA (reference sequence). This CDR3 has 13 residues. V was clipped by 0 bases and J by 4 bases; unmatched bases: 3. CDR3 coding DNA: TGCAGTGCTAGAGAGGGACAGCCTTACGAGCAGTACTTC. Its translation is CSAREGQPYEQYF.

About this clonotype itself: At one end, the junction sequence differs from germline, possibly due to a read error. The genes are TRBV5-6 and TRBJ1-5; D gene unclear. The CDR3 runs 14 residues. CDR1 SGHDT and CDR2 YYEEEE come from the germline V gene. The CDR3 is CASSLGLSKQPQHF. CDR3 sequence (DNA): TGTGCCAGCAGCTTGGGACTGAGCAAGCAGCCCCAGCATTTT.

This clonotype was found a few times. V gene TRBV5-6 combines with J gene TRBJ2-4; 7 bases line up with TRBD2. V gave up 3 bases and J gave up 3 bases; unmatched junction bases: 3. This CDR3 comprises 14 residues. Germline V lookup: CDR1 SGHDT, CDR2 YYEEEE. The CDR3 protein is CASSSGLVKNIQYF. The CDR3 DNA reads TGTGCCAGCAGCTCTGGACTAGTCAAAAACATTCAGTACTTC.